This TCR beta chain was recovered during a study of OX40 agonist ivuxolimab in advanced cancers. Study-level points and caveats: CD8+ T cells were the subset that, on average, had more expanded clones than CD4+.

Germline V gives CDR1 LNHDA, CDR2 SQIVND (reference sequence). The CDR3 loop spans 15 amino acids. Trimming stripped 4 bases from V and 6 bases from J, with 15 bases between. Autoimmune disease history or systemic immunosuppression was exclusionary. Points on this clone: No antigen is known for it.

Sequencing used immunoSEQ multiplex PCR; TCRdb keeps in-frame clones, though not all of them. The data contain tens of thousands of clones, 70% to 90% of them singletons. This sequence joins TRBV19 and TRBJ1-4, with D possibly being TRBD1 (5 bases). The clonotype originates from an adult with an advanced solid tumor such as melanoma, head and neck, liver or kidney cancer. The sequences come from CD4+ or CD8+ T cells sorted from blood, collected in a trial of the OX40 agonist ivuxolimab. This CDR3 reads CASSTQGTGYEKLFF. The DNA for the CDR3 is TGTGCCAGTAGTACCCAAGGGACCGGTTATGAAAAACTGTTTTTT.